This T cell receptor beta chain was observed in a study of control samples from healthy donors and cancer patients. Trimming pared 0 bases from V and 2 bases from J, leaving 11 bases between. From germline, CDR1 is SGDLS and CDR2 YYNGEE. CDR3 length: 16 residues. Sequencing used immunoSEQ multiplex PCR; TCRdb keeps in-frame clones, though not all of them. This table has around 120,000 clones, 85% to 90% appearing once. The clonotype comes from a woman between 45 and 60 years old with colorectal cancer. Sequencing was done on a sample of PBMCs. This chain uses TRBV9 with TRBJ1-4, with D maybe TRBD1 (5 bases). In DNA, the CDR3 is TGTGCCAGCAGCGTAGAGGTGGCAGGGACTAATGAAAAACTGTTTTTT. Translation gives CASSVEVAGTNEKLFF.